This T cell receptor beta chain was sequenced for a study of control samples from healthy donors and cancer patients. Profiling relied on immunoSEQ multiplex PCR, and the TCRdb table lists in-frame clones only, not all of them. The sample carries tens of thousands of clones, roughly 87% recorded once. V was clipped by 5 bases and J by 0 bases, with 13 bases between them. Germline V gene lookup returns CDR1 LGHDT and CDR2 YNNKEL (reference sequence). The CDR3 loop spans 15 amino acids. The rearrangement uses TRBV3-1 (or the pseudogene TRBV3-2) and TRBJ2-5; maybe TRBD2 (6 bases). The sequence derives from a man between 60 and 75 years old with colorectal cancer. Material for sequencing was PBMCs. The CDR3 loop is CASSKGRGDQETQYF. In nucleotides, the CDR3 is TGTGCCAGCAGCAAGGGGCGCGGGGACCAAGAGACCCAGTACTTC.